This record covers a single T cell receptor beta chain. Its antigen is currently unknown. This record comes from a study of shared clonotypes between healthy human individuals. Each sorted subset replicate got 200 ng genomic DNA, roughly 33,000 genomes. Sequenced by immunoSEQ multiplex PCR; TCRdb stores in-frame clones only, minus some. Of 2,500,000 or so clones listed, 85% to 95% are singletons. Study conclusions and caveats: Sharing across four donors was seen in 4.5% to 6.5% of naive CD4 clonotypes. Unshared clonotypes carried lower generation probabilities than those common to all four donors.

The clonotype comes from a man between 18 and 29 years old in good health. Some clones in this sample may be carry-over from other donors' samples. Sample: naive CD4+ T cells from PBMCs. The subset here: CD45RA+ positively selected.

The chain's CDR3 is CASSPPIKNTEAFF. The CDR3 DNA reads TGTGCCAGCTCACCACCTATAAAAAACACTGAAGCTTTCTTT. The chain joins TRBV18 to TRBJ1-1; D ambiguous. The V gene lost 0 bases and the J gene lost 2 bases, with 7 bases spanning the gap. Germline V gene data show CDR1 as KGHSH and CDR2 as LQKENI. The CDR3 runs 14 residues.